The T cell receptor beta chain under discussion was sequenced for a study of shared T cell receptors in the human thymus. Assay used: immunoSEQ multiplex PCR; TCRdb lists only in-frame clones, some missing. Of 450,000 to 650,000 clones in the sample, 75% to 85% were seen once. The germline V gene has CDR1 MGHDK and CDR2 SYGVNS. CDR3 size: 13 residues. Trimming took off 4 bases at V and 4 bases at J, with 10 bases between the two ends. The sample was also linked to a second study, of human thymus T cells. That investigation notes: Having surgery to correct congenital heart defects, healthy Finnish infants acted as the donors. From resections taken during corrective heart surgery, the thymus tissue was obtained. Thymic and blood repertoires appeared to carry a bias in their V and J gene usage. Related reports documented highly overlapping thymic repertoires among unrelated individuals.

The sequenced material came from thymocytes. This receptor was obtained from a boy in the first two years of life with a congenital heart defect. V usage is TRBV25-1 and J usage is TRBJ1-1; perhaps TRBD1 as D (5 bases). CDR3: CASSVHQGTEAFF. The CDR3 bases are TGTGCCAGCAGTGTGCATCAGGGCACTGAAGCTTTCTTT.